This TCR beta chain was documented in a study of spatial heterogeneity in lung cancer. As for the study in general: In raw reads, more than nine appearances on average were recorded for each unique TCR and UMI combination.

Deletions cut 5 bases from V and 4 bases from J, with 11 bases between. Germline assignment: CDR1 MNHEY and CDR2 SVGAGI. CDR3 length equals 13 residues. The sample's time point: blood at routine non-recurrence follow-up after resection. Whole RNA was taken from tumor, nontumor lung or frozen PBMC; it was then sequenced unsorted. MiXCR was run by TCRdb on the 5' RACE reads, yielding one entry per CDR3 protein. This table has 45,000 to 50,000 distinct CDR3 sequences, approximately 12% appearing once. The input for sequencing was PBMCs, taken at follow-up. V usage is TRBV6-5 and J usage is TRBJ1-2, with D hard to call. This clonotype was sampled from a male donor with early-stage non-small cell lung cancer. CDR3 sequence reads: CASSESRIYGYTF. The CDR3, as DNA: TGTGCCAGCAGTGAGTCCAGGATCTATGGCTACACCTTC.